Listed below are T cell receptor beta chains from one sample, sequenced in a study of shared clonotypes between healthy human individuals. Produced via immunoSEQ multiplex PCR; TCRdb's table is partial and in-frame only. The sample comprises about 460,000 clones, roughly three quarters of which are singletons, and 9.5% to 15% rests with the top ten. The sample consisted of PBMCs. Receptor source: a woman between 40 and 55 years old in good health. Some clones in this sample may be carry-over from other donors' samples. Both conserved end residues are part of each CDR3. Each record gives: J gene, D gene, V gene, clone size, CDR3 DNA, CDR3 protein. The D gene is left open where the match is weak. Rows may omit the clone size; those that give it use once, few, many or a size class.

TRBJ2-1,-,TRBV14,-,TGTGCCAGCAGCCAAGATGTCGCTCGCAGCTCCTACAATGAGCAGTTCTTC,CASSQDVARSSYNEQFF
TRBJ2-4,TRBD1,TRBV2,-,TGTGCCAGCAGTGGAAACAGGGGGGACATTCAGTACTTC,CASSGNRGDIQYF
TRBJ2-1,-,TRBV29-1,few,TGCAGCGTTGAAGATGGGGGCTTTCGGACTGACTACAATGAGCAGTTCTTC,CSVEDGGFRTDYNEQFF
TRBJ2-7,-,TRBV2,many,TGTGCCAGCAGTGAACGGACAGAGCAGTACTTC,CASSERTEQYF
TRBJ1-2,-,TRBV28,-,TGTGCCAGCACACAACTCCGTGGGGGGGCCCTCTATGGCTACACCTTC,CASTQLRGGALYGYTF
TRBJ2-7,TRBD2,TRBV6-5,-,TGTGCCAGCAGTTACTCTAGCGGGAGTCCTCAGTACTTC,CASSYSSGSPQYF
TRBJ2-1,TRBD2,TRBV6-6,once,TGTGCCAGCAGTTTAGCGGGAGTGTCCTACAATGAGCAGTTCTTC,CASSLAGVSYNEQFF
TRBJ1-1,-,TRBV7-2,-,TGTGCCAGCAGCACTGTCTGGGGGGACTCGGAAGCTTTCTTT,CASSTVWGDSEAFF
TRBJ2-2,-,TRBV15,-,TGTGCCACCAGCAGAGACCTGCGCAGGGCGGGAACCGGGGAGCTGTTTTTT,CATSRDLRRAGTGELFF
TRBJ2-7,-,TRBV29-1,-,TGCAGCGCCTTGGGGGGTATCGACGAGCAGTACTTC,CSALGGIDEQYF
TRBJ1-4,-,TRBV11-2,-,TGTGCCAGCAGCTTAGATCCCCGGGACCCGGAGGGATTTAATGAAAAACTGTTTTTT,CASSLDPRDPEGFNEKLFF
TRBJ2-7,-,TRBV25-1,-,TGTGCCAGCAGTGAATTTGGAGGGGTCGAGCAGTACTTC,CASSEFGGVEQYF
TRBJ2-3,-,TRBV21-1,-,TGTGCCAGCAGCAAAAGGGATCGAGCGGGAAGCACAGATACGCAGTATTTT,CASSKRDRAGSTDTQYF
TRBJ2-7,TRBD1,TRBV11-2,-,TGTGCCAGCAGCAGAGAGACAGGGTCCTACGAGCAGTACTTC,CASSRETGSYEQYF
TRBJ2-7,TRBD2,TRBV6-6,-,TGTGCCAGCACCCCTAGCGGGAGGCACGGCGAGCAGTACTTC,CASTPSGRHGEQYF
TRBJ1-3,-,TRBV5-6,-,TGTGCCAGCAGCTTGGGACCCTCGACAGTCTCCATATATTTT,CASSLGPSTVSIYF
TRBJ2-7,TRBD1,TRBV7-3,many,TGTGCCAGCAGCGAGACAGGGAATGATTACGAGCAGTACTTC,CASSETGNDYEQYF
TRBJ2-7,-,TRBV6-5,-,TGTGCCAGCAGTTACTCCGGGACAACCTACGAGCAGTACTTC,CASSYSGTTYEQYF
TRBJ2-7,-,TRBV19,-,TGTGCCAGTAGTATAGGGCCAGGGATTAACTACGAGCAGTACTTC,CASSIGPGINYEQYF
TRBJ2-2,-,TRBV11-2,-,TGTGCCAGCAGCTTAGCGGTCGGGGAGCTGTTTTTT,CASSLAVGELFF
TRBJ2-7,-,TRBV30,-,TGTGCCTGGAGTCCTGGAAGGGCCTACGAGCAGTACTTC,CAWSPGRAYEQYF
TRBJ1-5,-,TRBV5-1,few,TGCGCCAGCAGCTTGTGGACGGGTCCCAATCAGCCCCAGCATTTT,CASSLWTGPNQPQHF
TRBJ1-3,TRBD1,TRBV6-5,-,TGTGCCAGCAGTTGGGGACAGAGCTCTGGAAACACCATATATTTT,CASSWGQSSGNTIYF
TRBJ1-5,-,TRBV21-1,-,TGTGCCAGCAGCCCAACCGGGGATAGCAATCAGCCCCAGCATTTT,CASSPTGDSNQPQHF
TRBJ1-3,TRBD1,TRBV25-1,-,TGTGCCAGCAGTCCGGGGAGGGGGCGATCTGGAAACACCATATATTTT,CASSPGRGRSGNTIYF
TRBJ1-1,-,TRBV9,-,TGTGCCAGCAGCACAACAGGGTGGAACACTGAAGCTTTCTTT,CASSTTGWNTEAFF
TRBJ1-3,-,TRBV28,few,TGTGCCAGCAGTTCCCCATTTCGGGTCTCTGGAAACACCATATATTTT,CASSSPFRVSGNTIYF
TRBJ2-4,TRBD1,TRBV2,-,TGCGCCAGCAGTGATAGCCCCCAAGACAGGGGACGGGACTTC,CASSDSPQDRGRDF
TRBJ2-5,TRBD2,TRBV29-1,-,TGCAGCGCCGAGAGCGGGAGGGCCGAAGAGACCCAGTACTTC,CSAESGRAEETQYF
TRBJ2-1,TRBD2,TRBV7-6,-,TGTGCCAGCAGCTTAGGTGGGGCTAGCGGGAGCTACAATGAGCAGTTCTTC,CASSLGGASGSYNEQFF
TRBJ2-3,TRBD2,TRBV29-1,-,TGCAGCGTTTCCATTAGCGGGAGTACAGATACGCAGTATTTT,CSVSISGSTDTQYF
TRBJ2-7,TRBD2,TRBV7-2,-,TGTGCCAGCAGCTTTAGCGGGAGTTCCCACTACGAGCAGTACTTC,CASSFSGSSHYEQYF
TRBJ1-1,-,TRBV5-4,-,TGTGCCAGCAGCTTGGACAGAAACACTGAAGCTTTCTTT,CASSLDRNTEAFF
TRBJ1-2,-,TRBV18,-,TGTGCCAGCTCACCAGACATAGCGATTTTAACTTATGGCTACACCTTC,CASSPDIAILTYGYTF
TRBJ2-1,-,TRBV29-1,-,TGCAGCGTTGAGAAGGTCAATGAGCAGTTCTTC,CSVEKVNEQFF
TRBJ2-1,-,TRBV19,-,TGTGCCAGTAGTTTCCGGGGCGTCCTTTCTGAGCAGTTCTTC,CASSFRGVLSEQFF
TRBJ2-3,TRBD2,TRBV18,-,TGTGCCAGCTCACCCAGCGGGAGTCCCGCAGATACGCAGTATTTT,CASSPSGSPADTQYF
TRBJ2-5,-,TRBV6-5,once,TGTGCCAGCGATCCCTCTGGGGCCCAAGAGACCCAGTACTTC,CASDPSGAQETQYF
TRBJ2-1,TRBD2,TRBV15,-,TGTGCCACCAGCAGAAGAAGCGGGAGTTACAATGAGCAGTTCTTC,CATSRRSGSYNEQFF
TRBJ2-1,-,TRBV11-3,-,TGTGCCAGCGGGCTAGGAGGGGAGCAGTTCTTC,CASGLGGEQFF
TRBJ1-4,-,TRBV7-2,-,TGTGCCAGCAGCTTACGGGCCAGCTTAGATGAAAAACTGTTTTTT,CASSLRASLDEKLFF
TRBJ2-7,TRBD2,TRBV10-3,-,TGTGCCATCAGTGAGTGGGGGGCTAGCGGGAGTTACGAGCAGTACTTC,CAISEWGASGSYEQYF
TRBJ2-5,TRBD2,TRBV29-1,-,TGCAGCGTAGACCGCAGGGGCGGGGGGGAGACCCAGTACTTC,CSVDRRGGGETQYF
TRBJ1-2,-,TRBV6-5,-,TGTGCCAGCAGCCCCGGGGGTTCTTCTTCATACTACACCTTC,CASSPGGSSSYYTF
TRBJ1-1,-,TRBV19,-,TGTGCCAGTAGTATAACAGGGCTGGCCACTGAAGCTTTCTTT,CASSITGLATEAFF
TRBJ2-4,TRBD1,TRBV5-4,once,TGTGCCAGCAGCCTCCAGGGGGCGGCCAAAAACATTCAGTACTTC,CASSLQGAAKNIQYF
TRBJ2-5,TRBD2,TRBV15,-,TGTGCCACCAGCAGGGGGTCTAGCGGGAGGGCAGAGACCCAGTACTTC,CATSRGSSGRAETQYF
TRBJ2-1,-,TRBV6-6,-,TGTGCCAGCCATAACCCAGGGGGGCGGAATGAGCAGTTCTTC,CASHNPGGRNEQFF
TRBJ2-1,-,TRBV29-1,-,TGCAGCGCTATGGGTCGATCCTACAATGAGCAGTTCTTC,CSAMGRSYNEQFF
TRBJ2-2,-,TRBV5-1,-,TGCGCCAGCAGCTCCCAGGCCCCTCGACAGCGGATCACCGGGGAGCTGTTTTTT,CASSSQAPRQRITGELFF
TRBJ1-5,TRBD1,TRBV19,-,TGTGCCAGTAGTATATCCCCAGGGGGTGCAGGGCCCAATCAGCCCCAGCATTTT,CASSISPGGAGPNQPQHF
TRBJ2-5,TRBD2,TRBV4-3,-,TGCGCCAGCAGCCAAAATGGACTAGCGGGGCAAGAGACCCAGTACTTC,CASSQNGLAGQETQYF
TRBJ1-1,TRBD1,TRBV9,-,TGTGCCAGCAGCGTAGACGGACAGGGTTTAACTGAAGCTTTCTTT,CASSVDGQGLTEAFF
TRBJ1-3,-,TRBV28,-,TGTGCCAGCAGTTTAGGGGTGAGGCACTCTGGAAACACCATATATTTT,CASSLGVRHSGNTIYF
TRBJ2-4,-,TRBV30,-,TGTGCCTGGGGGACGGCAGGGGAAAACATTCAGTACTTC,CAWGTAGENIQYF
TRBJ2-7,TRBD2,TRBV27,few,TGTGCCAGCAGTTCCGGACTAGTGAGGTACGAGCAGTACTTC,CASSSGLVRYEQYF
TRBJ2-2,-,TRBV28,once,TGTGCCAGCAGTTTGCTACAGGGTTCGGGCGGGGAGCTGTTTTTT,CASSLLQGSGGELFF
TRBJ2-7,-,TRBV18,-,TGTGCCAGCTCCCCCACTCTAGGGGCGGGCTACGAGCAGTACTTC,CASSPTLGAGYEQYF
TRBJ1-5,-,TRBV7-9,-,TGTGCCAGCAGCTTGGGGGATCAGCCCCAGCATTTT,CASSLGDQPQHF